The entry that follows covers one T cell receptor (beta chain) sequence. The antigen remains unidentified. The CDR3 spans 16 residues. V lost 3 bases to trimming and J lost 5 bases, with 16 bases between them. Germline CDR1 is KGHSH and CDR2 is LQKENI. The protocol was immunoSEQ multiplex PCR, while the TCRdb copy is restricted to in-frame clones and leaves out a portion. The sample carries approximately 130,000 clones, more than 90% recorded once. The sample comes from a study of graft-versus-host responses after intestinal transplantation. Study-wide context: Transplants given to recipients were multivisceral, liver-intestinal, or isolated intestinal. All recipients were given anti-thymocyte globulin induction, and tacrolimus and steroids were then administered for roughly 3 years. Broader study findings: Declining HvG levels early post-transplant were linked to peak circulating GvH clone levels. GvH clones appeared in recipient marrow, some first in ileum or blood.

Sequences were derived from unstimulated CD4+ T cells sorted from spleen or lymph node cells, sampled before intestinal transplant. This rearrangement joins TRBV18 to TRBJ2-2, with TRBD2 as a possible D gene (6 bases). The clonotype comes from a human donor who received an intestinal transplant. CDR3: CASSPTTGTFTGELFF. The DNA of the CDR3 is TGTGCCAGCTCACCTACAACCGGGACTTTTACCGGGGAGCTGTTTTTT.